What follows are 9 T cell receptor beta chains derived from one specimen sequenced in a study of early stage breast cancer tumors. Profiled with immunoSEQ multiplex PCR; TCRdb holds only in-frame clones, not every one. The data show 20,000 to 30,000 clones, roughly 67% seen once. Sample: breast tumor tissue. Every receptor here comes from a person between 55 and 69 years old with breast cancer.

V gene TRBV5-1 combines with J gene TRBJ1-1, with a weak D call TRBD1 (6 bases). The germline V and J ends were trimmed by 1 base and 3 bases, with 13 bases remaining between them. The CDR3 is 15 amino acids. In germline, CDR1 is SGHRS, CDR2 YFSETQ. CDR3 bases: TGCGCCAGCAGCTTGCGAGTACAGGGTGACACTGAAGCTTTCTTT. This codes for CASSLRVQGDTEAFF.

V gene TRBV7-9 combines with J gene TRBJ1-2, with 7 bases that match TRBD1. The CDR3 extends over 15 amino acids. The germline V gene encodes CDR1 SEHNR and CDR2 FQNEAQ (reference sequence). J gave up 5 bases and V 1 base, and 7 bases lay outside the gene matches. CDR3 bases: TGTGCCAGCAGCTTAGGAGGAACAGGGGCGTATGGCTACACCTTC. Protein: CASSLGGTGAYGYTF.

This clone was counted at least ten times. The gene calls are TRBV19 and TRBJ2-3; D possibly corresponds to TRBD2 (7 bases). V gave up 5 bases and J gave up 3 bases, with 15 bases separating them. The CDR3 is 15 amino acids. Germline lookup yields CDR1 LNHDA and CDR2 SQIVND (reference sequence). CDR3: CASSPRRGGTDTQYF. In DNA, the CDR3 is TGTGCCAGTAGTCCCCGGAGGGGGGGAACAGATACGCAGTATTTT.

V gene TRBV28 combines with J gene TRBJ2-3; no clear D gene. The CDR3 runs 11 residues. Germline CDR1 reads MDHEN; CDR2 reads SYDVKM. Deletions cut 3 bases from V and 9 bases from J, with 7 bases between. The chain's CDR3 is CASSFGPTQYF. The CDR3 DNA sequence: TGTGCCAGCAGTTTTGGGCCCACGCAGTATTTT.

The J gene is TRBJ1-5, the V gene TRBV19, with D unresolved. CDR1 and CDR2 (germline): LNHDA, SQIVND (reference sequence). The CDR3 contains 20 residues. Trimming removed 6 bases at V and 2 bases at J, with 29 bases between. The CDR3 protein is CASSPRTPDDNRRRNQPQHF. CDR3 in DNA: TGTGCCAGTAGCCCAAGGACTCCAGATGACAATCGTAGACGCAATCAGCCCCAGCATTTT.

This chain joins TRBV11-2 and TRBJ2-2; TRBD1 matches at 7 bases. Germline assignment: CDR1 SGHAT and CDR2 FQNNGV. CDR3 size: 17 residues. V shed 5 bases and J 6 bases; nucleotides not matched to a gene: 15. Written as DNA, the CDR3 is TGTGCCAGCAGCGCTGGGGACAGTGCAAGGCGGGCCGGGGAGCTGTTTTTT. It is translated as CASSAGDSARRAGELFF.

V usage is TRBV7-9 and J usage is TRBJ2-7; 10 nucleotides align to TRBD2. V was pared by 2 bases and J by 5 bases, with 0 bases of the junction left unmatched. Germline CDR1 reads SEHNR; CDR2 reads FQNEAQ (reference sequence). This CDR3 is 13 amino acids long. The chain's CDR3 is CASSLLAGDEQYF. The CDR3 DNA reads TGTGCCAGCAGCTTACTAGCGGGAGACGAGCAGTACTTC. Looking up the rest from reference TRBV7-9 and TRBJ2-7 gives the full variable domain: DTGVSQNPRHKITKRGQNVTFRCDPISEHNRLYWYRQTLGQGPEFLTYFQNEAQLEKSRLLSDRFSAERPKGSFSTLEIQRTEQGDSAMYLCASSLLAGDEQYFGPGTRLTVT.

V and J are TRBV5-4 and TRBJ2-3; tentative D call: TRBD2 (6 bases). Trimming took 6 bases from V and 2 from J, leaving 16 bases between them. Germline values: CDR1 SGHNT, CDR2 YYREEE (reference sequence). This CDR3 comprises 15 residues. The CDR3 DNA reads TGTGCCAGCACACTCGAGGGAGGCCTCACAGATACGCAGTATTTT. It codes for CASTLEGGLTDTQYF.

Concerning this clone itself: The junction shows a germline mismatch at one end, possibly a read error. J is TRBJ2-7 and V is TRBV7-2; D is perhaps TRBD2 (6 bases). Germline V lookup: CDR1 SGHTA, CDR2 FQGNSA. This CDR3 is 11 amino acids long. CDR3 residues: CASSLAPSVNF. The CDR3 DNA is TGTGCCAGCAGCTTAGCGCCTAGCGTTAACTTC.